The rows below give T cell receptor beta chains drawn from one sample of a study of blood T cell repertoires in COVID-19. Produced via immunoSEQ multiplex PCR; TCRdb's table is partial and in-frame only. The sample shows 160,000 or so clones, about 84% of them seen only once. The sequenced material came from PBMCs or T cells enriched from blood (not recorded which). These receptors all come from a woman in her thirties or forties with acute COVID-19. Each CDR3 is given with its conserved first and last residue. D genes are given only for firm matches. Expanded clones get a size class; other rows say once, few or many, or leave the size out.

TRBJ2-3 | . | TRBV12-3/TRBV12-4 | . | CASSPRHADTQYF | TGTGCCAGCAGTCCCCGACATGCAGATACGCAGTATTTT
TRBJ1-1 | TRBD1 | TRBV10-3 | . | CAISESGRGVGDTEAFF | TGTGCCATCAGTGAGTCTGGCAGGGGGGTCGGAGACACTGAAGCTTTCTTT
TRBJ1-4 | TRBD1 | TRBV7-8 | . | CASSLGRTGGTGFEKLFF | TGTGCCAGCAGCTTAGGACGGACGGGTGGGACAGGGTTTGAAAAACTGTTTTTT
TRBJ1-1 | TRBD1 | TRBV29-1 | few | CSVARDSGNTEAFF | TGCAGCGTGGCACGGGACAGCGGGAACACTGAAGCTTTCTTT
TRBJ2-3 | . | TRBV9 | . | CASSHREGFTDTQYF | TGTGCCAGCAGCCACAGAGAAGGTTTCACAGATACGCAGTATTTT
TRBJ1-4 | TRBD1 | TRBV9 | . | CASSVGDRGIGEKLFF | TGTGCCAGCAGCGTAGGAGACAGGGGGATTGGAGAAAAACTGTTTTTT
TRBJ1-1 | . | TRBV12-3/TRBV12-4 | few | CASSYDSYVAAFF | TGTGCCAGCAGCTACGACAGTTACGTGGCCGCTTTCTTT
TRBJ1-6 | TRBD1 | TRBV3-1/TRBV3-2 | . | CASSQGGQAQSGALHF | TGTGCCAGCAGCCAGGGAGGACAGGCCCAATCGGGAGCCCTCCACTTT
TRBJ2-7 | TRBD1 | TRBV6-6 | . | CASSETGANEQYF | TGTGCCAGCAGTGAGACAGGGGCTAACGAGCAGTACTTC
TRBJ2-6 | . | TRBV10-3 | . | CAISGSQGRNSGANVLTF | TGTGCCATCAGTGGCTCGCAGGGGCGAAACTCTGGGGCCAACGTCCTGACTTTC
TRBJ2-3 | . | TRBV9 | . | CASSVARQGKDTQYF | TGTGCCAGCAGCGTAGCACGGCAGGGGAAGGATACGCAGTATTTT
TRBJ2-3 | . | TRBV11-3 | . | CASSHHLAGSTDTQYF | TGTGCCAGCAGCCACCACCTTGCGGGGAGTACAGATACGCAGTATTTT
TRBJ2-1 | . | TRBV6-5 | . | CASSLNNLQFF | TGTGCCAGCAGCTTGAACAACCTGCAGTTCTTC
TRBJ1-3 | TRBD1 | TRBV7-9 | . | CASRQGNGNTIYF | TGTGCCAGCCGACAGGGGAATGGAAACACCATATATTTT
TRBJ2-1 | . | TRBV21-1 | . | CASSKKGGQASVNEQFF | TGTGCCAGCAGCAAAAAGGGGGGGCAGGCGAGCGTAAATGAGCAGTTCTTC
TRBJ2-5 | . | TRBV5-1 | . | CASSFSQTTADRSGTQYF | TGCGCCAGCAGCTTCTCGCAAACGACAGCCGACCGAAGTGGGACCCAGTACTTC
TRBJ1-1 | . | TRBV7-9 | . | CASSVQGPDTEAFF | TGTGCCAGCAGCGTGCAGGGGCCCGACACTGAAGCTTTCTTT
TRBJ2-3 | TRBD2 | TRBV7-9 | . | CASSLYGTKFTDTQYF | TGTGCCAGCAGCTTATACGGGACTAAATTCACAGATACGCAGTATTTT
TRBJ2-5 | TRBD1 | TRBV19 | many | CASSISLQGAAETQYF | TGTGCCAGTAGTATATCCCTACAGGGGGCGGCGGAGACCCAGTACTTC
TRBJ2-4 | TRBD2 | TRBV5-4 | . | CASSLAGASGENIQYF | TGTGCCAGCAGCTTGGCCGGGGCTAGCGGGGAAAACATTCAGTACTTC
TRBJ1-2 | . | TRBV12-3/TRBV12-4 | few | CASSLAGRYGYTF | TGTGCCAGCAGTTTGGCAGGGAGGTATGGCTACACCTTC
TRBJ2-7 | . | TRBV6-5 | once | CASSYRLKPYEQYF | TGTGCCAGCAGTTACCGACTTAAACCCTACGAGCAGTACTTC
TRBJ1-1 | . | TRBV7-8 | . | CASSFMVAGLIDTEAFF | TGTGCCAGCAGCTTTATGGTCGCAGGCCTGATAGATACTGAAGCTTTCTTT
TRBJ2-2 | TRBD1 | TRBV6-5 | few | CASSSGGETGELFF | TGTGCCAGCAGTTCAGGGGGAGAAACCGGGGAGCTGTTTTTT